Listed below are T cell receptor beta chains from one sample, sequenced in a study of type 1 regulatory T cells. MiXCR, applied by TCRdb to the reads, yields one record per CDR3 protein. Of 15,000 to 20,000 distinct CDR3 sequences in the sample, 10% to 13% were seen once. Sequencing input: CD4+ T cells, either the whole sample or a sorted fraction (not recorded which). The receptors originated from a human donor in good health. Both conserved end residues are part of each CDR3. D genes are given only for firm matches. Only some rows state a clone size, as once, few, many or a class for expanded clones.

CDR3nt	CDR3aa	abundance	d_gene	v_gene	j_gene	len
TGCAGTGCTAGGTTTCGGGAAGGGGGCTCCTACAATGAGCAGTTCTTC	CSARFREGGSYNEQFF	medium-sized	-	TRBV20-1	TRBJ2-1	16
TGTGCCAGCAGCAACCCAGCGGGAGCTAACTACGAGCAGTACTTC	CASSNPAGANYEQYF	many	TRBD2	TRBV5-4	TRBJ2-7	15
TGTGCCAGCAGTCAAGAGGGCGAAAAACTGTTTTTT	CASSQEGEKLFF	medium-sized	-	TRBV7-9	TRBJ1-4	12
TGTGCCAGCAGCTTAGTGGGCTCGGTTAGCAATCAGCCCCAGCATTTT	CASSLVGSVSNQPQHF	-	-	TRBV7-2	TRBJ1-5	16
TGTGCCAGCAGCGTAGGGGAGCGCAATGAGCAGTTCTTC	CASSVGERNEQFF	many	-	TRBV9	TRBJ2-1	13
TGCGCCAGCAGCTTGGGTACGGGCACAGGTACGCAGTATTTT	CASSLGTGTGTQYF	-	-	TRBV5-1	TRBJ2-3	14
TGTGCTAGCAGCTTGCTGGGTGGAAACAATGAGCAGTTCTTC	CASSLLGGNNEQFF	many	-	TRBV7-7	TRBJ2-1	14
TGTGCCACCAGCAGGTCGATGGTCCCGAACACTGAAGCTTTCTTT	CATSRSMVPNTEAFF	many	-	TRBV15	TRBJ1-1	15
TGTGCCAGCAGCTTTGGACAGGTTAATGAAAAACTGTTTTTT	CASSFGQVNEKLFF	many	TRBD1	TRBV13	TRBJ1-4	14
TGCGCCAGCAGCTCGGGACTAGCGGGTCGCACAGATACGCAGTATTTT	CASSSGLAGRTDTQYF	-	TRBD2	TRBV5-1	TRBJ2-3	16
TGTGCCAGCAGCATCGACCGAGGCCCCAATGAGCAGTTCTTC	CASSIDRGPNEQFF	many	-	TRBV7-6	TRBJ2-1	14
TGCGCCAGCAGCTTGGCCCGTGGAGTAAACACTGAAGCTTTCTTT	CASSLARGVNTEAFF	many	-	TRBV5-1	TRBJ1-1	15
TGTGCCTGGAGTGTGGGACAGGGGTTGGGTCAGCCCCAGCATTTT	CAWSVGQGLGQPQHF	few	TRBD1	TRBV30	TRBJ1-5	15
TGTGCCAGCAGCCAAGACCCGGGACACGGAGAGACCCAGTACTTC	CASSQDPGHGETQYF	few	-	TRBV4-2	TRBJ2-5	15
TGTGCCAACAGCTTAGTACAGGGCACCGGGGAGCTGTTTTTC	CANSLVQGTGELFF	-	-	TRBV7-2	TRBJ2-2	14
TGCAGTGCTAGCTGGGGGTCATCCTACGAGCAGTACTTC	CSASWGSSYEQYF	-	-	TRBV20-1	TRBJ2-7	13
TGCGCCAGCAGCTTGGATAGCGGCACAGATACGCAGTATTTT	CASSLDSGTDTQYF	medium-sized	-	TRBV5-1	TRBJ2-3	14
TGTGCCAGCAGCCTCGAGTGGGGCACAGATACGCAGTATTTT	CASSLEWGTDTQYF	-	-	TRBV11-1	TRBJ2-3	14
TGCGCCAGCAGCCAAGATCACGGGACAGGGGGATCATACATTCAGTACTTC	CASSQDHGTGGSYIQYF	-	TRBD1	TRBV4-3	TRBJ2-4	17
TGTGCCAGCAGAATACTAGCGGGAGTCTCCTACGAGCAGTACTTC	CASRILAGVSYEQYF	few	TRBD2	TRBV27	TRBJ2-7	15
TGCGCCAGCAGAGCGGGGAGCGTGACCTACGAGCAGTACTTC	CASRAGSVTYEQYF	-	TRBD2	TRBV5-1	TRBJ2-7	14
TGTGCCAGCAGTTATCTCCGAAGAGACACTGAAGCTTTCTTT	CASSYLRRDTEAFF	many	-	TRBV6-2/TRBV6-3	TRBJ1-1	14
TGCAGCGTTTTGGCCGCGGGAGGACAGTACTTC	CSVLAAGGQYF	few	TRBD2	TRBV29-1	TRBJ2-7	11
TGCGCCAGCAGCTCCGGGACAGAAGATGAAAAACTGTTTTTT	CASSSGTEDEKLFF	medium-sized	TRBD1	TRBV5-1	TRBJ1-4	14
TGTGCCAGCAGTCCAGGGACAGGGAGTGGCTACACCTTC	CASSPGTGSGYTF	-	TRBD1	TRBV28	TRBJ1-2	13
TGTGCCAGCAGCCGGGCCGGCAATTCACCCCTCCACTTT	CASSRAGNSPLHF	many	-	TRBV28	TRBJ1-6	13
TGTGCCAGCAGCTTTTCTAGCGGAGCCTACAATGAGCAGTTCTTC	CASSFSSGAYNEQFF	few	TRBD2	TRBV7-6	TRBJ2-1	15
TGTGCCAGCAGCATTTTAGCGGGAGCTCGGGAGCAGTACTTC	CASSILAGAREQYF	-	TRBD2	TRBV5-4	TRBJ2-7	14
TGCGCCAGCAGCTTGGTGGGCCCTGGAAGGAATGAGCAGTTCTTC	CASSLVGPGRNEQFF	few	-	TRBV5-1	TRBJ2-1	15
TGTGCCAGCAGTGTTGCTAGCGGGAGTAGCACAGATACGCAGTATTTT	CASSVASGSSTDTQYF	medium-sized	TRBD2	TRBV28	TRBJ2-3	16
TGTGCCAGCAGCTTGACAGAGAGCTCCTACAATGAGCAGTTCTTC	CASSLTESSYNEQFF	few	-	TRBV7-2	TRBJ2-1	15
TGCAGTGCTAGGACGGGGGGACCCTACGAGCAGTACTTC	CSARTGGPYEQYF	many	TRBD2	TRBV20-1	TRBJ2-7	13
TGCAGTGTCCCGACAGGGAGTAGGCGCTACACCTTC	CSVPTGSRRYTF	many	TRBD1	TRBV20-1	TRBJ1-2	12
TGCAGCGTTGAGGGCGGGAGCCTGTTCTTC	CSVEGGSLFF	many	TRBD2	TRBV29-1	TRBJ2-1	10
TGTGCCAGCTCACCACAAGCCGTTGAACTGAACACCGGGGAGCTGTTTTTT	CASSPQAVELNTGELFF	-	-	TRBV18	TRBJ2-2	17
TGTGCCACCAGTGACCCAAAGGGGAACTACGGGGACATTCAGTACTTC	CATSDPKGNYGDIQYF	many	-	TRBV24-1	TRBJ2-4	16
TGTGCCAGTAACAGGGATAAACAGCCCCAGCATTTT	CASNRDKQPQHF	-	-	TRBV19	TRBJ1-5	12
TGCAGTGCCACCTCTCGGACAGGGGATCAGCCCCAGCATTTT	CSATSRTGDQPQHF	many	TRBD1	TRBV20-1	TRBJ1-5	14